Each of the 26 T cell receptor beta chains below was sequenced from the same sample in a study of regulatory T cells in long-lasting Graves disease. Library construction for TCR beta used iRepertoire HTBI primers and Arm-PCR of CDR3 regions. TCRdb recomputed calls from the multiplex PCR reads with MiXCR, one row per CDR3 protein. The profile shows over 450,000 distinct CDR3 sequences, around 12% of them singletons. This sample's time point: newly diagnosed GD, antithyroid drugs for less than 3 months. PBMC-extracted RNA yielded the TCR library. These data also formed part of another study, on T cells in Graves' hyperthyroidism and ophthalmopathy.

The specimen was peripheral blood mononuclear cells (PBMCs), collected at new diagnosis, from a patient treated with antithyroid drugs. The source of these receptors is a woman in her 30s with Graves disease.

At least ten counts were recorded for this clonotype. The chain combines TRBV29-1 with TRBJ2-1, with 13 positions matching TRBD2. There are 15 residues in the CDR3. CDR1 and CDR2 (germline): SQVTM, ANQGSEA. J was trimmed by 5 bases and V by 6 bases; bases with no gene match: 7. CDR3 nucleotides: TGCAGCGTCGACCCGGGACTAGCGGGACACAATGAGCAGTTCTTC. Translation: CSVDPGLAGHNEQFF.

This clonotype was seen only a few times. This rearrangement joins TRBV19 to TRBJ1-2; no reliable D call. The CDR3 is made up of 16 amino acids. Trimming took 5 bases from V and 5 from J, leaving 21 bases between them. Germline V gives CDR1 LNHDA, CDR2 SQIVND (reference sequence). CDR3 protein: CASSSTPFDGGYGYTF. The CDR3 nucleotides read TGTGCCAGTAGTTCCACCCCTTTCGACGGCGGGTATGGCTACACCTTC.

This clonotype was seen only a few times. The J gene is TRBJ2-1, the V gene TRBV20-1; 9 bases map to TRBD2. Germline values: CDR1 DFQATT, CDR2 SNEGSKA (reference sequence). J gave up 4 bases and V 1 base, and 8 bases lay outside the gene matches. The CDR3 consists of 16 residues. CDR3 in amino acids: CSARVPPSGTYNEQFF. CDR3 sequence (DNA): TGCAGTGCTAGAGTTCCCCCTAGCGGGACTTACAATGAGCAGTTCTTC.

This chain uses TRBV7-9 with TRBJ2-1; D is possibly TRBD1 (5 bases). The CDR3 loop spans 17 amino acids. V lost 5 bases, J lost 6 bases, and 23 bases lay in between. In germline, CDR1 is SEHNR, CDR2 FQNEAQ (reference sequence). This chain's CDR3 is CASSRSLLPMGPNEQFF. In DNA, the CDR3 is TGTGCCAGCAGCCGTTCCCTTCTCCCTATGGGGCCCAATGAGCAGTTCTTC.

This clonotype was counted a few times. The chain uses TRBV11-1 and TRBJ2-1, with D possibly called TRBD1 or TRBD2 (5 bases each). The CDR3 runs to 13 residues. Germline lookup yields CDR1 SGHAT and CDR2 FQDESV (reference sequence). Deletions cut 3 bases from V and 10 bases from J, with 13 bases between. The CDR3 DNA follows: TGTGCCAGCAGCTTCCAGGGAGACGGGGAGCAGTTCTTC. The encoded protein is CASSFQGDGEQFF. The variable domain in full, completed from reference TRBV11-1 and TRBJ2-1, reads EAEVAQSPRYKITEKSQAVAFWCDPISGHATLYWYRQILGQGPELLVQFQDESVVDDSQLPKDRFSAERLKGVDSTLKIQPAELGDSAMYLCASSFQGDGEQFFGPGTRLTVL.

This clonotype was counted at least ten times. The chain carries TRBV12-5 and TRBJ1-1; D not resolved. Germline V lookup: CDR1 LGHNT, CDR2 FRNRAP. Trimming took 3 bases from V and 5 from J, leaving 10 bases between them. This CDR3 is built from 13 residues. CDR3 loop: CASGLGGLTEAFF. In DNA form, the CDR3 reads TGTGCTAGTGGTTTAGGAGGATTGACTGAAGCTTTCTTT.

This rearrangement joins TRBV7-9 to TRBJ2-4, with D possibly being TRBD1 (6 bases). From germline, CDR1 is SEHNR and CDR2 FQNEAQ (reference sequence). V was clipped by 6 bases and J by 6 bases, with 15 bases between them. This CDR3 spans 14 amino acids. CDR3 coding DNA: TGTGCCAGCAGTCCCACAGGGCCGGGAAACATTCAGTACTTC. This gives the protein CASSPTGPGNIQYF.

This clonotype appeared a few times. This chain links TRBV5-1 with TRBJ2-7; D is perhaps TRBD1 (6 bases). Trimming cost V 0 bases and J 7 bases, with 11 bases left between them. The germline V gene has CDR1 SGHRS and CDR2 YFSETQ. This CDR3 comprises 13 residues. DNA for the CDR3: TGCGCCAGCAGCTTGGAGGGGGTAGGGGAGCAGTACTTC. Protein product: CASSLEGVGEQYF.

This clonotype was observed at least ten times. The CDR3 DNA reads TGTGCCAGCAGAACATCCAGCATGCCCCAGCATTTT. It is translated as CASRTSSMPQHF. This rearrangement joins TRBV12-3 or TRBV12-4 to TRBJ1-5, with unresolved D. V was shortened by 6 bases and J by 9 bases, with 12 bases between the two germline ends. The CDR3 extends over 12 amino acids.

The chain links TRBV6-2 or TRBV6-3 to TRBJ1-1; D gene ambiguous. Looked up from germline, CDR1 is MNHEY and CDR2 is SVGEGT. Trimming pared 6 bases from V and 6 bases from J, leaving 20 bases between. This CDR3 is built from 15 residues. The CDR3 region is CASSRPWRIGSEAFF. DNA of the CDR3: TGTGCCAGCAGCCGGCCTTGGCGAATCGGCTCTGAAGCTTTCTTT.

The V call is TRBV3-1, the J call TRBJ1-2, with D unclear. This CDR3 is 15 amino acids long. Per germline, CDR1 LGHDT and CDR2 YNNKEL (reference sequence). V was trimmed by 4 bases and J by 2 bases, leaving 14 bases between them. The CDR3 protein is CASSPTRTGNYGYTF. In DNA, the CDR3 is TGTGCCAGCAGCCCAACAAGGACGGGCAACTATGGCTACACCTTC.

At least ten counts were recorded for this clonotype. V gene TRBV11-2 combines with J gene TRBJ2-3; either TRBD1 or TRBD2 may fit D (5 bases each). V dropped 3 bases and J dropped 6 bases, with 19 bases sitting between them. Germline V gives CDR1 SGHAT, CDR2 FQNNGV. This CDR3 region has 16 residues. The CDR3 reads CASSLSWGPLGDTQYF. The DNA of the CDR3 is TGTGCCAGCAGCTTGAGCTGGGGACCTCTGGGGGATACGCAGTATTTT.

This clonotype was seen more than once but under ten times. The CDR3 region has the DNA TGTGCCAGCAGCTTAGCGGGGGGCATGGGAAACATTCAGTACTTC. It translates to CASSLAGGMGNIQYF. This chain connects TRBV7-2 to TRBJ2-4; D may match TRBD1 or TRBD2 (6 bases each). The V end was cut by 0 bases, the J end by 6 bases, with 12 bases between. The CDR3 spans 15 residues. CDR1 SGHTA and CDR2 FQGNSA come from the germline V gene. Drawing the rest from reference TRBV7-2 and TRBJ2-4, the complete variable domain is GAGVSQSPSNKVTEKGKDVELRCDPISGHTALYWYRQSLGQGLEFLIYFQGNSAPDKSGLPSDRFSAERTGGSVSTLTIQRTQQEDSAVYLCASSLAGGMGNIQYFGAGTRLSVL.

This clonotype was found many times. The chain couples TRBV7-2 to TRBJ2-7; 8 nucleotides line up with TRBD1. Unmatched junction bases numbered 6, after V lost 1 base and J lost 7 bases. The CDR3 contains 14 residues. CDR1 and CDR2 from the germline V gene are SGHTA and FQGNSA. CDR3 sequence: CASSLDQGAGEQYF. The CDR3 DNA reads TGTGCCAGCAGCTTAGATCAGGGGGCAGGGGAGCAGTACTTC.

The V and J genes are TRBV24-1 and TRBJ2-2, with no clear D. The V and J ends lost 5 bases and 5 bases respectively, with 8 bases between them. The CDR3 extends over 13 amino acids. Per germline, CDR1 KGHDR and CDR2 SFDVKD. CDR3 coding DNA: TGTGCCACCAGTGGCCCATGGACCGGGGAGCTGTTTTTT. It translates to CATSGPWTGELFF.

This clonotype was detected many times. The chain joins TRBV12-3 or TRBV12-4 to TRBJ2-1; 7 positions agree with TRBD2. V lost 5 bases to trimming and J lost 5 bases; unmatched junction nucleotides: 18. This CDR3 region has 18 residues. CDR3 in amino acids: CASSTNGLLREPDNEQFF. CDR3 bases: TGTGCCAGCAGTACCAATGGGTTGTTGCGGGAGCCCGACAATGAGCAGTTCTTC.

V gene TRBV28 combines with J gene TRBJ2-1, with 8 bases that match TRBD2. Losses at the gene ends were 5 bases for V and 7 bases for J; bases not matched to a gene: 10. The CDR3 covers 15 residues. Germline V CDR1 and CDR2: MDHEN, SYDVKM. The CDR3 here is CASSSSSGSLNEQFF. The CDR3 nucleotides read TGTGCCAGCAGTAGCTCGAGCGGGAGCTTGAATGAGCAGTTCTTC.

This clonotype occurred many times. The rearrangement joins TRBV7-2 to TRBJ1-5, with 10 nucleotides matching TRBD1. Trimming at V came to 5 bases and at J to 2 bases, leaving 12 bases not matched to a gene. This CDR3 has 18 amino acids. Germline V gene data show CDR1 as SGHTA and CDR2 as FQGNSA. CDR3 DNA sequence: TGTGCCAGCAGCCTTCGGGACAGGGGTTTCCAAGGCAATCAGCCCCAGCATTTT. Residues: CASSLRDRGFQGNQPQHF.

This clonotype has ten or more counts. The chain couples TRBV2 to TRBJ1-2, with no clear D. The CDR3 loop spans 14 amino acids. V was shortened by 8 bases and J by 2 bases, with 15 bases between the two germline ends. CDR1 and CDR2 (germline): SNHLY, FYNNEI. The CDR3 sequence is CASLLYPGNYGYTF. CDR3 DNA sequence: TGTGCCAGCCTTCTTTATCCGGGAAACTATGGCTACACCTTC.

This clonotype was found many times. The chain is built from TRBV19 and TRBJ2-3; 7 nucleotides align to TRBD2. V lost 3 bases to trimming and J lost 0 bases; unmatched junction nucleotides: 3. The CDR3 has 15 residues. Germline values: CDR1 LNHDA, CDR2 SQIVND (reference sequence). The CDR3 sequence is CASSMLAASTDTQYF. The CDR3 coding sequence is TGTGCCAGTAGTATGCTAGCGGCTAGCACAGATACGCAGTATTTT.

The chain links TRBV5-5 to TRBJ2-1; TRBD2 matches 10 bases. In germline, CDR1 is SGHKS, CDR2 YYEKEE (reference sequence). The trim removed 0 bases at V and 4 bases at J, leaving 7 bases unmatched. The CDR3 covers 17 residues. In DNA, the CDR3 is TGTGCCAGCAGCTTGGCGCCTAGCGGGAGTAAGTACAATGAGCAGTTCTTC. Protein: CASSLAPSGSKYNEQFF.

On this clonotype itself: A much larger clone is a single base away; this may be a read error. The genes are TRBV6-1 and TRBJ1-1, with D tentatively TRBD1 (6 bases). The germline V and J ends were trimmed by 6 bases and 1 base, with 9 bases remaining between them. Germline lookup yields CDR1 MNHNS and CDR2 SASEGT. The length of the CDR3 is 13 residues. The DNA for the CDR3 is TGTGCCAGCAGGAACAGGGCGAACACTGAAGCTTTCTTT. Translated, it gives CASRNRANTEAFF.

This clonotype has more than one count but fewer than ten. The chain links TRBV18 to TRBJ2-2; 8 bases line up with TRBD1. The ends lost 11 bases at V and 7 bases at J; junction bases unmatched: 9. The CDR3 runs 13 residues. Looked up from germline, CDR1 is KGHSH and CDR2 is LQKENI. The CDR3 is CAGSDRVGGELFF. In DNA, the CDR3 is TGTGCCGGATCGGACAGGGTCGGCGGGGAGCTGTTTTTT.

V and J are TRBV29-1 and TRBJ2-3; perhaps TRBD2 as D (7 bases). The ends were cut back, 5 bases at V and 1 base at J, with 13 bases in the middle. The CDR3 has 14 amino acids. In germline, CDR1 is SQVTM, CDR2 ANQGSEA. In DNA form, the CDR3 reads TGCAGCGTTCAGGGAGGGGGGGGCACAGATACGCAGTATTTT. Residues: CSVQGGGGTDTQYF.

This clonotype was seen repeatedly, ten times or more. The J gene is TRBJ1-4, the V gene TRBV4-2, with D unresolved. V shed 5 bases and J shed 5 bases, with 3 bases lying between them. The V gene's germline CDR1 is LGHNA and CDR2 YNFKEQ. This CDR3 has 11 residues. The CDR3 DNA is TGTGCCAGCAGCTCGAATGAAAAACTGTTTTTT. This encodes CASSSNEKLFF.

V and J are TRBV9 and TRBJ1-5; weak D call: TRBD1 (5 bases). The CDR3 is 14 amino acids. V dropped 3 bases and J dropped 3 bases, with 10 bases sitting between them. The germline gives CDR1 SGDLS, CDR2 YYNGEE. CDR3 protein: CASSAGHHNQPQHF. Here the CDR3 DNA reads TGTGCCAGCAGCGCCGGACACCACAATCAGCCCCAGCATTTT.